This T cell receptor (beta chain) appears in the sequencing data of a study of T-cell reconstitution after alpha-beta-depleted transplantation in children. Study results and limitations: Newly generated T cells supplied most T-cell counts and diversity one year post-transplant.

Preparation of the TCRbeta library involved a method that used unique molecular identifiers. Each CDR3 protein gets one entry after TCRdb re-called the PCR reads with MiXCR. The table includes more than 200,000 distinct CDR3 sequences, roughly 23% detected once. As concerns this clonotype: As yet, its antigen is unknown.

In germline, CDR1 is MDHEN, CDR2 SYDVKM. V was trimmed by 8 bases and J by 0 bases, leaving 8 bases between them. This CDR3 is built from 14 residues. The receptor comes from a girl aged 2 to 10 with Fanconi anemia, due to receive a stem cell transplant. This chain connects TRBV28 to TRBJ2-6, with D uncertain. The sample here was PBMCs, taken before TCRalphabeta/CD19-depleted stem cell transplant. The CDR3 loop is CASLSYSGANVLTF. CDR3 DNA sequence: TGTGCCAGCCTATCTTACTCTGGGGCCAACGTCCTGACTTTC.